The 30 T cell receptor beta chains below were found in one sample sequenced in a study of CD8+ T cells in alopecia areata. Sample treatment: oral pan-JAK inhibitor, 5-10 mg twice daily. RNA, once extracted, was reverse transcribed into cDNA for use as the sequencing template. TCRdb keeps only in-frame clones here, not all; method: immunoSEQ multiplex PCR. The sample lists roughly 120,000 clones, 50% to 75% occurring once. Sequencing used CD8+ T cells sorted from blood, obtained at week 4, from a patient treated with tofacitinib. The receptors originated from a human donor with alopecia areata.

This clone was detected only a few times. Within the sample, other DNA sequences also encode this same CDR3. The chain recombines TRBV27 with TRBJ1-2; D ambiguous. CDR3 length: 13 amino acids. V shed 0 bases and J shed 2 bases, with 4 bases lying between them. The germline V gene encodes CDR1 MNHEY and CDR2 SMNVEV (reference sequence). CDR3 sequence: CASSLSGNYGYTF. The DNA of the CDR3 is TGTGCCAGCAGTTTATCGGGGAACTATGGCTACACCTTC.

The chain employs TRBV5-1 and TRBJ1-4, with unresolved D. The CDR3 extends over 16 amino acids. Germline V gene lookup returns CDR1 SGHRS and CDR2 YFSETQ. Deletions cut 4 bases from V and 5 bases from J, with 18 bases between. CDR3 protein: CASSQDGWTMNEKLFF. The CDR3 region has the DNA TGCGCCAGCAGCCAAGACGGATGGACGATGAATGAAAAACTGTTTTTT.

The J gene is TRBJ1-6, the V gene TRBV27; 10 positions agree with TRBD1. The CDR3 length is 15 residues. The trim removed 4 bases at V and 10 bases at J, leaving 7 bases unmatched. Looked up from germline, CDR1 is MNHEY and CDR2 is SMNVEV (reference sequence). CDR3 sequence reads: CASSSTGGLGSPLHF. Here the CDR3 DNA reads TGTGCCAGCAGTTCGACAGGGGGCCTGGGGTCACCCCTCCACTTT.

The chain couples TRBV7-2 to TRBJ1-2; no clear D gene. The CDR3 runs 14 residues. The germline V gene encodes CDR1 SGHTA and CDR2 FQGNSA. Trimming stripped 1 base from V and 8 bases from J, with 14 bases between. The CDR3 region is CASSLVADPMGYTF. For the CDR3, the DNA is TGTGCCAGCAGCTTAGTGGCGGACCCTATGGGCTACACCTTC.

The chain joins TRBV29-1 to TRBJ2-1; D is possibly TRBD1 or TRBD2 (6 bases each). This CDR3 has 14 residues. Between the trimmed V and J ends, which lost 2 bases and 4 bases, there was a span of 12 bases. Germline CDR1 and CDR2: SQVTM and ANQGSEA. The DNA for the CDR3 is TGCAGCGTTGAATGGGGGGCAAGATACAATGAGCAGTTCTTC. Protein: CSVEWGARYNEQFF.

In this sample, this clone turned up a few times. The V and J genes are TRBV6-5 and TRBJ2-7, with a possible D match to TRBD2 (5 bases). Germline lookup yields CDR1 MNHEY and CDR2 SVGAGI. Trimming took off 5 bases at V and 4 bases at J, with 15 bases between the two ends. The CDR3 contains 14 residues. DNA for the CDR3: TGTGCCAGCAGTCCTTTCGCAGGCGGGTACGAGCAGTACTTC. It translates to CASSPFAGGYEQYF.

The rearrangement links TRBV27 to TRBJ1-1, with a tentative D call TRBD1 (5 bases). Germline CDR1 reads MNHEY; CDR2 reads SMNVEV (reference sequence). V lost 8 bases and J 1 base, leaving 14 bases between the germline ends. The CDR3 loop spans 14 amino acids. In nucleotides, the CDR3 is TGTGCCAGCGGGACCGGGACGTCGAACACTGAAGCTTTCTTT. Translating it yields CASGTGTSNTEAFF.

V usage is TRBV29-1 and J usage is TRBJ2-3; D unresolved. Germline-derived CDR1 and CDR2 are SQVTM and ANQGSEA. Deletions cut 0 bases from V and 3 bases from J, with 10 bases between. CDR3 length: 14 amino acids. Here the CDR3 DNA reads TGCAGCGTTGAAGAGGGCCTAGAGACAGATACGCAGTATTTT. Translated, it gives CSVEEGLETDTQYF.

CDR3 sequence: CASSLDPRGYTF. The CDR3 DNA reads TGTGCCAGCAGCTTAGACCCGCGGGGCTACACCTTC. V gene TRBV11-2 combines with J gene TRBJ1-2; D remains ambiguous. Germline assignment: CDR1 SGHAT and CDR2 FQNNGV. The CDR3 runs 12 residues. Trimming stripped 0 bases from V and 8 bases from J, with 7 bases between.

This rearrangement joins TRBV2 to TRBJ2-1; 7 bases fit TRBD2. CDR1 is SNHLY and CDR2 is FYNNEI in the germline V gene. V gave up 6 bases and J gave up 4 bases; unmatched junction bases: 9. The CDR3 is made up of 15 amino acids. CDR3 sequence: CASRALSGDYNEQFF. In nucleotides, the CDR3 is TGTGCCAGCAGGGCCCTCAGCGGGGATTACAATGAGCAGTTCTTC.

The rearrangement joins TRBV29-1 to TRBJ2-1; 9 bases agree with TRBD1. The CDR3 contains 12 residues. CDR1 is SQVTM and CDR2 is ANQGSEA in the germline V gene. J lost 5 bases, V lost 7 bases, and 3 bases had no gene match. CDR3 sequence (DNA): TGCAGCGCGACAGGGGGTAACAATGAGCAGTTCTTC. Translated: CSATGGNNEQFF.

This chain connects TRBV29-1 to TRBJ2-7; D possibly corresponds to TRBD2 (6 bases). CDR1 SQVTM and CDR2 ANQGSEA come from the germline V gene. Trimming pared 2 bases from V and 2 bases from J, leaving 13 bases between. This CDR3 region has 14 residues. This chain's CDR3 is CSVEMEGTPYEQYF. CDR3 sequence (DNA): TGCAGCGTTGAAATGGAGGGTACACCCTACGAGCAGTACTTC.

CDR3 coding DNA: TGTGCCAGCAGTTACTCCTTAGGGGAGGGTGGCTACACCTTC. Amino acid sequence: CASSYSLGEGGYTF. The V call is TRBV6-6, the J call TRBJ1-2; D perhaps matches TRBD1 (5 bases). The V end was cut by 0 bases, the J end by 7 bases, with 12 bases between. Germline values: CDR1 MNHNY, CDR2 SVGAGI (reference sequence). This CDR3 is built from 14 residues.

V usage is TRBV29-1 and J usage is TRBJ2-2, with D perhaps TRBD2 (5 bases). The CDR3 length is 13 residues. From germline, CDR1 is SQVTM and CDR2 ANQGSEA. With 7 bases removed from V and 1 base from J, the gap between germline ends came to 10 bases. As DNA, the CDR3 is TGCAGCGGGGTGGGAGAGAACACCGGGGAGCTGTTTTTT. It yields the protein CSGVGENTGELFF.

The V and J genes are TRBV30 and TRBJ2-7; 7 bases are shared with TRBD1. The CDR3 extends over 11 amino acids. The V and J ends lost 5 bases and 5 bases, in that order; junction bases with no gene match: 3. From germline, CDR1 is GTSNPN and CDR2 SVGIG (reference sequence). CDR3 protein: CAWPTGDEQYF. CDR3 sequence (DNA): TGTGCCTGGCCCACAGGGGACGAGCAGTACTTC.

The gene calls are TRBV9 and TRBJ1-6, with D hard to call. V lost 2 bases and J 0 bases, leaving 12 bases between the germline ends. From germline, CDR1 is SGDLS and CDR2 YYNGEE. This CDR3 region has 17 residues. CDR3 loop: CASSVHGGGSYNSPLHF. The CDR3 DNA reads TGTGCCAGCAGCGTGCATGGTGGCGGCTCCTATAATTCACCCCTCCACTTT.

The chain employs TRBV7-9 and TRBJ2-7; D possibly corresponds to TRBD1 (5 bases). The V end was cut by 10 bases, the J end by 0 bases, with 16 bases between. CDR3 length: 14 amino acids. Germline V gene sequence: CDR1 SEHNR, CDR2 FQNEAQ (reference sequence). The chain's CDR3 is CATEDQGGSYEQYF. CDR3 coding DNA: TGTGCCACCGAGGACCAGGGTGGCTCCTACGAGCAGTACTTC.

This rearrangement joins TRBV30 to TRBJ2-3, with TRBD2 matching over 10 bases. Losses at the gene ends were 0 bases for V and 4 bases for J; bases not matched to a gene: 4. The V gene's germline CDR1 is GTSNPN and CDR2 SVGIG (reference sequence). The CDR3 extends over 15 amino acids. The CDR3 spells CAWSVERGGPDTQYF. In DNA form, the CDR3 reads TGTGCCTGGAGTGTAGAGCGGGGGGGCCCAGATACGCAGTATTTT.

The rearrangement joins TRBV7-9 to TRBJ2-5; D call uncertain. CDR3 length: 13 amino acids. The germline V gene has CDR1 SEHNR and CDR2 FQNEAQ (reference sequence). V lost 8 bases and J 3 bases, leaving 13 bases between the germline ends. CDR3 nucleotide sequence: TGTGCCAGCGCGCTCTCGCTGGAAGAGACCCAGTACTTC. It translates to CASALSLEETQYF.

This CDR3 is CASSLTHENTEAFF. CDR3 in DNA: TGTGCCAGCAGTTTAACCCACGAGAACACTGAAGCTTTCTTT. J is TRBJ1-1 and V is TRBV27, with unresolved D. The V gene lost 2 bases and the J gene lost 1 base, with 8 bases spanning the gap. This CDR3 contains 14 residues. Germline V gene data show CDR1 as MNHEY and CDR2 as SMNVEV (reference sequence).

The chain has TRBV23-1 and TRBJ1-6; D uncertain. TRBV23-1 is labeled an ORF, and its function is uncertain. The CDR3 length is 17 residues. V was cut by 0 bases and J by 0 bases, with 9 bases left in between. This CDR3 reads CASSQSAASSYNSPLHF. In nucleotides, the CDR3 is TGCGCCAGCAGTCAATCGGCTGCCAGCTCCTATAATTCACCCCTCCACTTT.

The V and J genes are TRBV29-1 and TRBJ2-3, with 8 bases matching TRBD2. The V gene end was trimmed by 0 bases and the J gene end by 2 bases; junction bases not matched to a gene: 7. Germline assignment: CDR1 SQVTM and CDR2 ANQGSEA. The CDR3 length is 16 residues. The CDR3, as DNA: TGCAGCGTTGAAGATCTTGCGGGGGGCATCACAGATACGCAGTATTTT. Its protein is CSVEDLAGGITDTQYF.

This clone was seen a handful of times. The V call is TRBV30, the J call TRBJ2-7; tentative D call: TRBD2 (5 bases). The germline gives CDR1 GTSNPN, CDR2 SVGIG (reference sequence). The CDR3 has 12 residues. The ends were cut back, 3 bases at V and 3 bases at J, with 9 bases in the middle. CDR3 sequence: CAWRSEVYEQYF. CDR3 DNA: TGTGCCTGGAGGTCGGAGGTCTACGAGCAGTACTTC. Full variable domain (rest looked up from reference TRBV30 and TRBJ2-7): SQTIHQWPATLVQPVGSPLSLECTVEGTSNPNLYWYRQAAGRGLQLLFYSVGIGQISSEVPQNLSASRPQDRQFILSSKKLLLSDSGFYLCAWRSEVYEQYFGPGTRLTVT.

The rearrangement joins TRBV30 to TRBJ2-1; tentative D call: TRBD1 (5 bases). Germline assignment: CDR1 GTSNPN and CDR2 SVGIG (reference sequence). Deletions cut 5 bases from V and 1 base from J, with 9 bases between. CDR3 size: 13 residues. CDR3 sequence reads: CAWSRVSYNEQFF. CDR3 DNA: TGTGCCTGGTCCAGGGTATCCTACAATGAGCAGTTCTTC.

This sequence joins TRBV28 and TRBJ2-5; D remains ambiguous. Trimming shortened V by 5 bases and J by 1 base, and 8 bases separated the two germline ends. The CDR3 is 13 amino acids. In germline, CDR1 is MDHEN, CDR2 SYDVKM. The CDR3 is CASSPYSQETQYF. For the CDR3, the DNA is TGTGCCAGCAGTCCCTACTCCCAAGAGACCCAGTACTTC.

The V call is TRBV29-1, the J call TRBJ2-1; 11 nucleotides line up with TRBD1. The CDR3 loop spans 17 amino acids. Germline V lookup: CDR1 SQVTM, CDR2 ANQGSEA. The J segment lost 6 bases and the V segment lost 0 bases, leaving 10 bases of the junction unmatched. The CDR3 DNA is TGCAGCGTTGAAGATTGGAGCCCCGGGACAGGGGGCAATGAGCAGTTCTTC. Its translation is CSVEDWSPGTGGNEQFF.

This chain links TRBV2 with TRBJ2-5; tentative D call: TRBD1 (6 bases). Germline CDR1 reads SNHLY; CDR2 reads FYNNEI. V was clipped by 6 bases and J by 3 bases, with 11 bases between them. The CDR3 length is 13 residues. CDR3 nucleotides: TGTGCCAGCAGAGAACAGGGTGAAGAGACCCAGTACTTC. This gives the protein CASREQGEETQYF.

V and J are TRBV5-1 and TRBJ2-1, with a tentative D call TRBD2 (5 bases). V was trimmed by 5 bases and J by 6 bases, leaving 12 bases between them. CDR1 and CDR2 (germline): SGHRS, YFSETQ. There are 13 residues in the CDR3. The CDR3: CASRSSGGNEQFF. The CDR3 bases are TGCGCCAGCAGATCTTCCGGAGGCAATGAGCAGTTCTTC.

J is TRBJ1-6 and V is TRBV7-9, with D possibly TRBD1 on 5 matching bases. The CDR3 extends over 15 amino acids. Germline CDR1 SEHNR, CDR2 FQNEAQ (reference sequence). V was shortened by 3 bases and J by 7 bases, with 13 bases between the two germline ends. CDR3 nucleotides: TGTGCCAGCAGCTTCATCGGCAGGGAAAATTCACCCCTCCACTTT. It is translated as CASSFIGRENSPLHF.

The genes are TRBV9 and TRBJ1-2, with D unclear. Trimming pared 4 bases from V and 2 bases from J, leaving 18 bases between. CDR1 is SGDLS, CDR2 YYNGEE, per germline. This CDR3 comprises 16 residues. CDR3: CASSIIPAVANYGYTF. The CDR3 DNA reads TGTGCCAGCAGCATCATACCAGCCGTAGCAAACTATGGCTACACCTTC.